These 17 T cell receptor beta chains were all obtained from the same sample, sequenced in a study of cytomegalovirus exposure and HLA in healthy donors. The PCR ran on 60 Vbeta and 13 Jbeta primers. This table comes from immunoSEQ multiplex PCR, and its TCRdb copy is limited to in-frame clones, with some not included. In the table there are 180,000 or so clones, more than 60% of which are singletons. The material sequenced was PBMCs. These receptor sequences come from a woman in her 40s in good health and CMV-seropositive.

The CDR3 spells CASSYSSGSRQETQYF. The CDR3 DNA reads TGTGCCAGCAGTTACTCGAGTGGGAGTCGGCAAGAGACCCAGTACTTC. The chain carries TRBV6-6 and TRBJ2-5; TRBD2 is a possible D gene (5 bases). Germline-derived CDR1 and CDR2 are MNHNY and SVGAGI (reference sequence). Trimming left V 0 bases short and J 2 bases short, with 13 bases between. This CDR3 spans 16 amino acids.

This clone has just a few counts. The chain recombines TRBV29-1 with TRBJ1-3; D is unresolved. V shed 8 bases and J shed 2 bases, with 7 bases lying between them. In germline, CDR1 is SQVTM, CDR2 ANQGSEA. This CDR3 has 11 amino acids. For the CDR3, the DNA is TGCAGCTCATCAACTGGAAACACCATATATTTT. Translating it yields CSSSTGNTIYF.

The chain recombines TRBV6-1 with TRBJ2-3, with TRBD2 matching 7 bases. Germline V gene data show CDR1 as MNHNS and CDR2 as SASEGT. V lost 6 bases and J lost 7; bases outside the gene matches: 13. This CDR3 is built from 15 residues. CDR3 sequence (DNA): TGTGCCAGCAGCCCTGGACTAGGAGCGGGGAATACGCAGTATTTT. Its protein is CASSPGLGAGNTQYF.

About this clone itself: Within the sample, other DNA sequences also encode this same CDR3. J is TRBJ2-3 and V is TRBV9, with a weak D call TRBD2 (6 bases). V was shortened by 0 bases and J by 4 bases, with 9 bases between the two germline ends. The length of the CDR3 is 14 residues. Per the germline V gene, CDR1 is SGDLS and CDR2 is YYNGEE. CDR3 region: CASSVAGAADTQYF. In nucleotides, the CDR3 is TGTGCCAGCAGCGTAGCGGGAGCAGCAGATACGCAGTATTTT.

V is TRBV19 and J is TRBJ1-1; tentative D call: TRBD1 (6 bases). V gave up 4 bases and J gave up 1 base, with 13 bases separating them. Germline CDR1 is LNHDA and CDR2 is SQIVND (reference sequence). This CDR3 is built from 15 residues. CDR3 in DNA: TGTGCCAGTAGTACCCTCAGGGGCGGGAACACTGAAGCTTTCTTT. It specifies CASSTLRGGNTEAFF.

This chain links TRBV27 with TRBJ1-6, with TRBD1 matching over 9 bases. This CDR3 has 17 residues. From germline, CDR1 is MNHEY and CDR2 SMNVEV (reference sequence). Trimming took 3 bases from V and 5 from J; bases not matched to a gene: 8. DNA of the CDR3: TGTGCCAGCAGTTTCCTTCGGACAGGGGTGAATAATTCACCCCTCCACTTT. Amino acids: CASSFLRTGVNNSPLHF.

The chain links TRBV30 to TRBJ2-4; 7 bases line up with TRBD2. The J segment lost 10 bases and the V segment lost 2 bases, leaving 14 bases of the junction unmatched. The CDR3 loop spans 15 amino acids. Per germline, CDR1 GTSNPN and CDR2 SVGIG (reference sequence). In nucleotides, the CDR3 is TGTGCCTGGAGTAGTGGGGCCCCGGCCGGGGGGATTCAGTACTTC. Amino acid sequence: CAWSSGAPAGGIQYF.

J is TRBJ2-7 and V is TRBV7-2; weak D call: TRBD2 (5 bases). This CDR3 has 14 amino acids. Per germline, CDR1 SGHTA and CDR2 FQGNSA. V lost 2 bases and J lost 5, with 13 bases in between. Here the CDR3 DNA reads TGTGCCAGCAGCTTAACCCCGGGAACCCACGAGCAGTACTTC. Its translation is CASSLTPGTHEQYF.

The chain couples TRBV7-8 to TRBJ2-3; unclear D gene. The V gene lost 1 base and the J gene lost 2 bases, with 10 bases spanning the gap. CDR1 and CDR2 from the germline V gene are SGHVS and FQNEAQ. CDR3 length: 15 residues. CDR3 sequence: CASSLEATLTDTQYF. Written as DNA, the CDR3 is TGTGCCAGCAGCTTAGAAGCCACCCTCACAGATACGCAGTATTTT.

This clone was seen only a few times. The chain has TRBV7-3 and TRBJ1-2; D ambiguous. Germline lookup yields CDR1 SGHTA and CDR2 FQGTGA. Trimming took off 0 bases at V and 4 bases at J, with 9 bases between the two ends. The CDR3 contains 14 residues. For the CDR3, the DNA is TGTGCCAGCAGCTTAACCGGCGGAGGCTATGGCTACACCTTC. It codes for CASSLTGGGYGYTF.

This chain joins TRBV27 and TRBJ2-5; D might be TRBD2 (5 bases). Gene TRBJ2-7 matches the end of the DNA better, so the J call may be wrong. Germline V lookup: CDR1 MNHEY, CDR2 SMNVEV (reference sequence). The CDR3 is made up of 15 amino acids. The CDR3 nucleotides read TGTGCCAGCAGTTCGAATGCCATCCCCACTAGCGAGCAGTACTTC. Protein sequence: CASSSNAIPTSEQYF.

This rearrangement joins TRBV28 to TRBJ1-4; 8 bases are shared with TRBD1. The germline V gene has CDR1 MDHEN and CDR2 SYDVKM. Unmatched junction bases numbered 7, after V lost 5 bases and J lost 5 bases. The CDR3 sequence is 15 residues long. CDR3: CASSASGTGNEKLFF. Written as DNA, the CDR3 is TGTGCCAGCAGTGCCTCCGGGACAGGCAATGAAAAACTGTTTTTT.

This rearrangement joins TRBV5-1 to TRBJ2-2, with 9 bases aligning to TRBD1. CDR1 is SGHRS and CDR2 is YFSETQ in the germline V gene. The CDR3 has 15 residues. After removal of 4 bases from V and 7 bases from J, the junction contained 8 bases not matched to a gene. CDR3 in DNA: TGCGCCAGCAGCCCCTGGGACAGGGAGGACGGGGAGCTGTTTTTT. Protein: CASSPWDREDGELFF.

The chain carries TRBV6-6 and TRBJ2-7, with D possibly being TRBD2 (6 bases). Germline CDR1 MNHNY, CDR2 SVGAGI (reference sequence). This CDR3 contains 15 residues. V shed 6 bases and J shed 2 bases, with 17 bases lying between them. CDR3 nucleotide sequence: TGTGCCAGCAGCCCGGGGACTGGGGTTACCTACGAGCAGTACTTC. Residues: CASSPGTGVTYEQYF.

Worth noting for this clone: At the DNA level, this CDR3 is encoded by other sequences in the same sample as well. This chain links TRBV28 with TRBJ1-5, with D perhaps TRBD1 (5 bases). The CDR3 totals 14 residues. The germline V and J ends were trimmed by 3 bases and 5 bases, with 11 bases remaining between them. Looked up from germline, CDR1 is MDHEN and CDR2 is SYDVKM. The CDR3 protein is CASSFGGGDQPQHF. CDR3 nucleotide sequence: TGTGCCAGCAGTTTCGGGGGAGGGGATCAGCCCCAGCATTTT.

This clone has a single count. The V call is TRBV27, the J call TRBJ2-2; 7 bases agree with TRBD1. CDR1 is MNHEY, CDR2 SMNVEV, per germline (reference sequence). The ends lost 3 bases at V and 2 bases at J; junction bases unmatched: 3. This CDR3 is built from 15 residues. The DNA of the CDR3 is TGTGCCAGCAGTTTTCGGGACAGAAACACCGGGGAGCTGTTTTTT. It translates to CASSFRDRNTGELFF.

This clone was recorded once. In DNA form, the CDR3 reads TGCGCCAGCAGGGCTCGGAGGGGAGAGACCCAGTACTTC. Amino acid sequence: CASRARRGETQYF. This rearrangement joins TRBV10-1 to TRBJ2-5, with D tentatively TRBD2 (6 bases). Germline V gene lookup returns CDR1 WNHNN and CDR2 SYGVQD (reference sequence). Trimming took 6 bases from V and 4 from J, leaving 12 bases between them. The CDR3 extends over 13 amino acids.